What follows are 4 T cell receptor beta chains derived from one specimen sequenced in a study of long-term antiretroviral therapy in people with HIV. Researchers report immunoSEQ v3.0 was run at survey level. This table comes from immunoSEQ multiplex PCR, and its TCRdb copy is limited to in-frame clones, with some not included. The table lists just over 35,000 clones, about four fifths of them singletons. Sample: unsorted PBMCs, taken 0.6 years after starting antiretroviral therapy. These receptors came from a man younger than 35 with HIV.

The V gene is TRBV28, the J gene TRBJ1-2; no clear D. Looked up from germline, CDR1 is MDHEN and CDR2 is SYDVKM. The CDR3 loop spans 16 amino acids. Trimming took off 4 bases at V and 4 bases at J, with 19 bases between the two ends. The CDR3 nucleotides read TGTGCCAGCAGTTCGGGCTCATTACATCGAGGCTATGGCTACACCTTC. It codes for CASSSGSLHRGYGYTF.

V is TRBV6-5 and J is TRBJ1-5; D is possibly TRBD1 (6 bases). Per germline, CDR1 MNHEY and CDR2 SVGAGI. CDR3 size: 15 residues. V was pared by 6 bases and J by 7 bases, with 19 bases between. The CDR3 region has the DNA TGTGCCAGCAGACAGGGTAGGCTTTCAGCCCAGCCCCAGCATTTT. It is translated as CASRQGRLSAQPQHF.

V is TRBV27 and J is TRBJ1-5, with a weak D call TRBD1 (5 bases). The CDR3 contains 12 residues. CDR1 is MNHEY, CDR2 SMNVEV, per germline (reference sequence). The ends were cut back, 5 bases at V and 6 bases at J, with 8 bases in the middle. CDR3 in amino acids: CASSHGGQPQHF. CDR3 coding DNA: TGTGCCAGCAGTCATGGGGGTCAGCCCCAGCATTTT.

The V and J genes are TRBV5-1 and TRBJ2-2, with D maybe TRBD1 (5 bases). CDR3 length: 15 amino acids. Per the germline V gene, CDR1 is SGHRS and CDR2 is YFSETQ. V lost 0 bases to trimming and J lost 3 bases, with 9 bases between them. The CDR3 DNA is TGCGCCAGCAGCTTGGGTAGGGGCGACACCGGGGAGCTGTTTTTT. It is translated as CASSLGRGDTGELFF.